This T cell receptor beta chain stems from a study of T cell changes during pregnancy in multiple sclerosis. This CDR3 has 16 residues. Germline values: CDR1 MNHEY, CDR2 SVGAGI. J was trimmed by 3 bases and V by 0 bases; bases with no gene match: 3. Produced via immunoSEQ multiplex PCR; TCRdb's table is partial and in-frame only. This repertoire shows around 69,000 clones, approximately 91% found once; its top ten account for 1.4%. Sample: peripheral blood, taken in the third trimester of pregnancy. The sequence was obtained from a female donor with multiple sclerosis, enrolled in a pregnancy study. The chain carries TRBV6-5 and TRBJ2-3; 10 bases align to TRBD2. The CDR3 DNA is TGTGCCAGCAGTTACTCGGGGACTAGCGTAACAGATACGCAGTATTTT. Translation: CASSYSGTSVTDTQYF.